This T cell receptor beta chain was sequenced in a study of blood T cells in healthy people across ages. Points from the study as a whole: Long-lived and aged donors differed, with more naive CD4+ cells and higher diversity in the long-lived.

Next came a second PCR, run for about 7 to 12 cycles, which used a sample-barcoded 5' primer along with a J-beta primer mix. TCRdb itself ran the 5' RACE reads through MiXCR, one entry per CDR3 protein. This table has roughly 1,800,000 distinct CDR3 sequences, about 50% appearing once. This clonotype was recorded a few times. Its antigen is still unknown. This CDR3 is built from 12 residues. The junction had 6 bases not matched to a gene; V was cut back by 0 bases and J by 11 bases. The germline V gene has CDR1 DFQATT and CDR2 SNEGSKA (reference sequence). Per sample, at least 5 micrograms of total RNA were extracted.

The TCR originated in a woman between 40 and 50 years old in good health. Input material: blood. This chain links TRBV20-1 with TRBJ2-5, with 7 nucleotides matching TRBD2. CDR3 protein: CSARESGTEQYF. CDR3 DNA sequence: TGCAGTGCTAGAGAGAGCGGGACGGAGCAGTACTTC.